This is a list of T cell receptor beta chains from one sample in a study of vaccination and CD4 T cells after COVID-19. The antigens for these receptors are not known. MiXCR, run by TCRdb on the PCR reads, gives a single entry per CDR3 protein. Seen here are thousands of distinct CDR3 sequences, roughly 60% observed once, and the top ten hold approximately 34%. Sequenced input: CD4+ T cells from blood, cultured in vitro. These receptors were taken from a human donor who had recovered from COVID-19. CDR3s include the opening cysteine and the closing phenylalanine or tryptophan. The order of the fields is J gene, clone size, D gene, V gene, CDR3 protein, CDR3 DNA. D genes are given only for firm matches. The size entry is marked missing in some rows and otherwise reads once, few, many or a size class.

j_call: TRBJ2-2
clone_size: .
d_call: TRBD1
v_call: TRBV24-1
cdr3_aa: CATSDPDPRTGNTGELFF
cdr3_nt: TGTGCCACCAGTGATCCTGATCCCCGGACAGGGAACACCGGGGAGCTGTTTTTT

j_call: TRBJ1-6
clone_size: .
d_call: .
v_call: TRBV25-1
cdr3_aa: CASSRGGMGSPLHF
cdr3_nt: TGTGCCAGCAGCCGTGGAGGGATGGGTTCACCCCTCCACTTT

j_call: TRBJ1-6
clone_size: few
d_call: TRBD1
v_call: TRBV7-8
cdr3_aa: CASSIDRVNSPLHF
cdr3_nt: TGTGCCAGCAGCATCGACAGGGTTAATTCACCCCTCCACTTT

j_call: TRBJ2-5
clone_size: .
d_call: TRBD1
v_call: TRBV6-2/TRBV6-3
cdr3_aa: CASSYPRQGAWGQRETQYF
cdr3_nt: TGTGCCAGCAGTTACCCCCGACAGGGGGCGTGGGGGCAGCGGGAGACCCAGTACTTC

j_call: TRBJ1-2
clone_size: few
d_call: .
v_call: TRBV20-1
cdr3_aa: CSARDQIGGGYTF
cdr3_nt: TGCAGTGCTAGAGATCAAATCGGGGGCGGCTACACCTTC

j_call: TRBJ2-7
clone_size: .
d_call: .
v_call: TRBV21-1
cdr3_aa: CASSKSHRPAYEQYF
cdr3_nt: TGTGCCAGCAGCAAATCGCACAGGCCAGCCTACGAGCAGTACTTC

j_call: TRBJ1-5
clone_size: .
d_call: .
v_call: TRBV11-3
cdr3_aa: CASSLERDQPQHF
cdr3_nt: TGTGCCAGCAGCTTAGAACGGGATCAGCCCCAGCATTTT

j_call: TRBJ2-2
clone_size: medium-sized
d_call: TRBD2
v_call: TRBV7-2
cdr3_aa: CASSLSGGSDAGELFF
cdr3_nt: TGTGCCAGCAGCTTAAGCGGGGGGAGTGACGCCGGGGAGCTGTTTTTT

j_call: TRBJ1-2
clone_size: few
d_call: TRBD1
v_call: TRBV7-9
cdr3_aa: CASSSTGGGYTF
cdr3_nt: TGTGCCAGCAGCTCGACAGGGGGTGGCTACACCTTC

j_call: TRBJ2-1
clone_size: .
d_call: TRBD2
v_call: TRBV2
cdr3_aa: CASSTSGSYNEQFF
cdr3_nt: TGTGCCAGCAGTACTAGCGGGAGCTACAATGAGCAGTTCTTC

j_call: TRBJ2-3
clone_size: .
d_call: .
v_call: TRBV7-8
cdr3_aa: CASSSVRVRPSTDTQYF
cdr3_nt: TGTGCCAGCAGCTCCGTACGAGTCCGGCCTAGCACAGATACGCAGTATTTT

j_call: TRBJ1-5
clone_size: .
d_call: .
v_call: TRBV2
cdr3_aa: CASSRDSNQPQHF
cdr3_nt: TGTGCCAGCAGCCGGGATTCCAATCAGCCCCAGCATTTT

j_call: TRBJ1-2
clone_size: .
d_call: TRBD1
v_call: TRBV30
cdr3_aa: CAWSEQGDYGYTF
cdr3_nt: TGTGCCTGGAGTGAGCAGGGGGACTATGGCTACACCTTC

j_call: TRBJ1-2
clone_size: .
d_call: TRBD1
v_call: TRBV6-1
cdr3_aa: CASSGDRAGGYTF
cdr3_nt: TGTGCCAGCAGTGGAGACAGGGCAGGCGGCTACACCTTC

j_call: TRBJ1-5
clone_size: .
d_call: .
v_call: TRBV6-1
cdr3_aa: CASRGAISQPQHF
cdr3_nt: TGTGCCAGCAGGGGGGCTATTAGTCAGCCCCAGCATTTT

j_call: TRBJ1-2
clone_size: .
d_call: .
v_call: TRBV4-3
cdr3_aa: CASSQVADSNYGYTF
cdr3_nt: TGCGCCAGCAGCCAAGTGGCAGATTCTAACTATGGCTACACCTTC

j_call: TRBJ1-1
clone_size: .
d_call: TRBD1
v_call: TRBV10-2
cdr3_aa: CASTRDRDLTEAFF
cdr3_nt: TGCGCCAGCACCCGGGACAGGGACCTTACTGAAGCTTTCTTT

j_call: TRBJ2-1
clone_size: few
d_call: .
v_call: TRBV19
cdr3_aa: CASSIGRVSYNEQFF
cdr3_nt: TGTGCCAGTAGTATAGGGCGGGTCTCCTACAATGAGCAGTTCTTC

j_call: TRBJ2-2
clone_size: .
d_call: .
v_call: TRBV24-1
cdr3_aa: CAIRGGTGELFF
cdr3_nt: TGTGCCATCAGGGGTGGCACCGGGGAGCTGTTTTTT

j_call: TRBJ2-3
clone_size: few
d_call: TRBD1
v_call: TRBV20-1
cdr3_aa: CSATMPSAGGDPDTQYF
cdr3_nt: TGCAGTGCTACCATGCCATCGGCAGGGGGCGATCCAGATACGCAGTATTTT

j_call: TRBJ2-7
clone_size: once
d_call: TRBD1
v_call: TRBV7-2
cdr3_aa: CASSLAQGNYEQYF
cdr3_nt: TGTGCCAGCAGCTTAGCACAGGGGAACTACGAGCAGTACTTC

j_call: TRBJ1-5
clone_size: .
d_call: .
v_call: TRBV19
cdr3_aa: CASKGREPQHF
cdr3_nt: TGTGCCAGTAAGGGGCGGGAGCCCCAGCATTTT

j_call: TRBJ2-5
clone_size: .
d_call: .
v_call: TRBV6-5
cdr3_aa: CASSYSGGGHGETQYF
cdr3_nt: TGTGCCAGCAGTTACTCGGGAGGGGGGCATGGTGAGACCCAGTACTTC

j_call: TRBJ2-7
clone_size: once
d_call: .
v_call: TRBV20-1
cdr3_aa: CSASRRGDPSYEQYF
cdr3_nt: TGCAGTGCTAGCAGGAGGGGCGATCCTTCCTACGAGCAGTACTTC

j_call: TRBJ1-2
clone_size: few
d_call: TRBD1
v_call: TRBV30
cdr3_aa: CAWSPYRTGGVYGYTF
cdr3_nt: TGTGCCTGGAGCCCGTACAGGACAGGGGGCGTTTATGGCTACACCTTC

j_call: TRBJ1-1
clone_size: .
d_call: .
v_call: TRBV7-2
cdr3_aa: CASSPGQMNTEAFF
cdr3_nt: TGTGCCAGCAGCCCAGGACAGATGAACACTGAAGCTTTCTTT

j_call: TRBJ1-5
clone_size: few
d_call: TRBD1
v_call: TRBV4-1
cdr3_aa: CASSQVGQGNQPQHF
cdr3_nt: TGCGCCAGCAGCCAAGTTGGACAGGGAAATCAGCCCCAGCATTTT

j_call: TRBJ2-3
clone_size: .
d_call: TRBD2
v_call: TRBV6-1
cdr3_aa: CASSPLPGLAGGDTQYF
cdr3_nt: TGTGCCAGCAGTCCCCTACCGGGACTAGCGGGAGGAGATACGCAGTATTTT

j_call: TRBJ2-6
clone_size: .
d_call: .
v_call: TRBV27
cdr3_aa: CASSSGSGANVLTF
cdr3_nt: TGTGCCAGCAGTTCAGGGTCTGGGGCCAACGTCCTGACTTTC

j_call: TRBJ2-6
clone_size: .
d_call: .
v_call: TRBV11-1
cdr3_aa: CASSSTRGDGSTGANVLTF
cdr3_nt: TGTGCCAGCAGCTCAACCAGGGGGGACGGATCGACTGGGGCCAACGTCCTGACTTTC

j_call: TRBJ1-2
clone_size: .
d_call: .
v_call: TRBV6-1
cdr3_aa: CASGPSGENGYTF
cdr3_nt: TGTGCCAGCGGTCCTTCAGGGGAGAATGGCTACACCTTC

j_call: TRBJ1-1
clone_size: medium-sized
d_call: .
v_call: TRBV7-9
cdr3_aa: CASRGTGAEQTEAFF
cdr3_nt: TGTGCCAGCAGAGGAACAGGAGCTGAACAAACTGAAGCTTTCTTT

j_call: TRBJ2-1
clone_size: .
d_call: TRBD2
v_call: TRBV20-1
cdr3_aa: CRAGTSGRGYEQFF
cdr3_nt: TGCCGGGCCGGGACTAGCGGGAGGGGTTATGAGCAGTTCTTC

j_call: TRBJ2-5
clone_size: .
d_call: .
v_call: TRBV7-8
cdr3_aa: CASSLAGETQYF
cdr3_nt: TGTGCCAGCAGCTTAGCGGGAGAGACCCAGTACTTC

j_call: TRBJ1-2
clone_size: once
d_call: .
v_call: TRBV29-1
cdr3_aa: CSILGGQRNYGYTF
cdr3_nt: TGCAGTATTCTGGGGGGCCAGAGGAACTATGGCTACACCTTC

j_call: TRBJ1-2
clone_size: .
d_call: .
v_call: TRBV20-1
cdr3_aa: CSAPGGDPNYGYTF
cdr3_nt: TGCAGTGCCCCCGGGGGGGATCCTAACTATGGCTACACCTTC

j_call: TRBJ1-2
clone_size: .
d_call: TRBD1
v_call: TRBV12-3/TRBV12-4
cdr3_aa: CASSLATGIYGYTF
cdr3_nt: TGTGCCAGCAGTTTAGCGACAGGGATATATGGCTACACCTTC

j_call: TRBJ1-2
clone_size: .
d_call: TRBD1
v_call: TRBV5-1
cdr3_aa: CASSVEGAGGYTF
cdr3_nt: TGCGCCAGCAGCGTGGAGGGGGCTGGAGGCTACACCTTC

j_call: TRBJ1-5
clone_size: .
d_call: .
v_call: TRBV5-5
cdr3_aa: CASSLEGRITQPQHF
cdr3_nt: TGTGCCAGCAGCTTGGAGGGGAGAATCACACAGCCCCAGCATTTT

j_call: TRBJ2-2
clone_size: few
d_call: .
v_call: TRBV7-2
cdr3_aa: CASSLGTFTGELFF
cdr3_nt: TGTGCCAGCAGCTTAGGGACTTTTACCGGGGAGCTGTTTTTT

j_call: TRBJ2-5
clone_size: .
d_call: TRBD2
v_call: TRBV27
cdr3_aa: CATKLSGRETQYF
cdr3_nt: TGTGCCACTAAACTAAGCGGGAGGGAGACCCAGTACTTC

j_call: TRBJ1-2
clone_size: .
d_call: .
v_call: TRBV19
cdr3_aa: CASSTRQDPYTF
cdr3_nt: TGTGCCAGTAGTACCCGACAGGACCCCTACACCTTC

j_call: TRBJ1-2
clone_size: few
d_call: TRBD1
v_call: TRBV7-2
cdr3_aa: CASSRTDRVDGYTF
cdr3_nt: TGTGCCAGCAGCCGCACCGACAGGGTAGATGGCTACACCTTC

j_call: TRBJ2-5
clone_size: once
d_call: .
v_call: TRBV28
cdr3_aa: CASATAETQYF
cdr3_nt: TGTGCCTCGGCGACGGCGGAGACCCAGTACTTC

j_call: TRBJ2-1
clone_size: once
d_call: TRBD2
v_call: TRBV7-2
cdr3_aa: CASSLAAGSWVNEQFF
cdr3_nt: TGTGCCAGCAGCTTAGCAGCGGGGTCGTGGGTGAATGAGCAGTTCTTC

j_call: TRBJ2-1
clone_size: .
d_call: .
v_call: TRBV12-3/TRBV12-4
cdr3_aa: CASSFHNEQFF
cdr3_nt: TGTGCCAGCAGTTTCCACAATGAGCAGTTCTTC

j_call: TRBJ2-1
clone_size: .
d_call: TRBD2
v_call: TRBV28
cdr3_aa: CASSLAAGGADSYNEQFF
cdr3_nt: TGTGCCAGCAGTTTAGCCGCGGGGGGGGCGGACTCCTACAATGAGCAGTTCTTC

j_call: TRBJ1-5
clone_size: few
d_call: TRBD1
v_call: TRBV6-2/TRBV6-3
cdr3_aa: CASSPYRDRDHQPQHF
cdr3_nt: TGTGCCAGCAGCCCTTACCGGGACAGGGACCATCAGCCCCAGCATTTT

j_call: TRBJ1-1
clone_size: .
d_call: .
v_call: TRBV20-1
cdr3_aa: CSAPGRQQGIHTEAFF
cdr3_nt: TGCAGTGCTCCGGGACGCCAACAGGGAATCCACACTGAAGCTTTCTTT

j_call: TRBJ2-7
clone_size: .
d_call: TRBD2
v_call: TRBV7-7
cdr3_aa: CASSPGLVEEQYF
cdr3_nt: TGTGCTAGCAGCCCCGGACTAGTCGAAGAGCAGTACTTC

j_call: TRBJ1-2
clone_size: .
d_call: TRBD1
v_call: TRBV6-1
cdr3_aa: CASSHDPGQGDYGYTF
cdr3_nt: TGTGCCAGCAGTCATGATCCGGGACAGGGAGACTATGGCTACACCTTC